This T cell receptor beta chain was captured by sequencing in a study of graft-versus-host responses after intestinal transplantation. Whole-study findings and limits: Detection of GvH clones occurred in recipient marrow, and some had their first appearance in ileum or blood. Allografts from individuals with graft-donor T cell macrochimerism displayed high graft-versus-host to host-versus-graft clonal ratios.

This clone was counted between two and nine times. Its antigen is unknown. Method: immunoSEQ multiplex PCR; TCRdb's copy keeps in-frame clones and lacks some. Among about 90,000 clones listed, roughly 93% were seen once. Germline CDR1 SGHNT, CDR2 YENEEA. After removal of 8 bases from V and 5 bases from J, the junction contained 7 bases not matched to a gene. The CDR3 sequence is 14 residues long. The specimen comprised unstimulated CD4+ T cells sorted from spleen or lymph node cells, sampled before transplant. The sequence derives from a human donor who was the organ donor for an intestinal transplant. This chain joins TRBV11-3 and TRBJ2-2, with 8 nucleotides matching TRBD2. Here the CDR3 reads CASSIGGVTGELFF. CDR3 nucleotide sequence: TGTGCCAGCTCGATCGGGGGGGTGACCGGGGAGCTGTTTTTT.